One sample yielded the 8 T cell receptor beta chains listed below, sequenced in a study of T cells after yellow fever vaccination. Via MiXCR, TCRdb re-called the 5' RACE reads, giving one row per CDR3 protein. Of a few hundred thousand distinct CDR3 sequences in the sample, around 3.9% were seen once. The sample consisted of PBMCs, taken 5 days after the yellow fever booster vaccination. The receptors shown here come from a man younger than 35 who received the YFV17D yellow fever vaccine.

This clonotype was counted at least ten times. The chain recombines TRBV28 with TRBJ2-7; no reliable D call. Germline CDR1 MDHEN, CDR2 SYDVKM. V dropped 6 bases and J dropped 1 base, with 4 bases sitting between them. This CDR3 has 11 amino acids. The CDR3 nucleotides are TGTGCCAGCAGAGGGTCCTACGAGCAGTACGTC. It encodes CASRGSYEQYV.

This chain uses TRBV4-1 with TRBJ1-5, with D possibly matching TRBD1 (5 bases). V was clipped by 1 base and J by 1 base, with 8 bases between them. The germline V gene has CDR1 MGHRA and CDR2 YSYEKL. CDR3 size: 15 residues. CDR3 protein: CASSQGPGSNQPQHF. The CDR3, as DNA: TGCGCCAGCAGCCAAGGGCCAGGGAGCAATCAGCCCCAGCATTTT.

This clonotype was detected ten times or more. The V and J genes are TRBV6-6 and TRBJ1-1; D is ambiguous. This CDR3 spans 12 amino acids. Germline V gene sequence: CDR1 MNHNY, CDR2 SVGAGI (reference sequence). V shed 0 bases and J shed 8 bases, with 7 bases lying between them. This chain's CDR3 is CASSYSLIEAFF. CDR3 bases: TGTGCCAGCAGTTACTCTCTCATCGAAGCTTTCTTT.

This clonotype was found a few times. The chain carries TRBV5-5 and TRBJ2-7, with 11 bases lining up with TRBD1. Germline trimming cut 0 bases from V and 6 bases from J; bases unmatched to any gene: 11. This CDR3 comprises 17 residues. Germline V gene data show CDR1 as SGHKS and CDR2 as YYEKEE (reference sequence). CDR3 sequence (DNA): TGTGCCAGCAGCTTGGAAAGTTTTCGGACAGGGGGCGGCGAGCAGTACGTC. Encoded protein: CASSLESFRTGGGEQYV.

The chain links TRBV25-1 to TRBJ2-5; D is unclear. Deletions cut 10 bases from V and 4 bases from J, with 16 bases between. The germline V gene has CDR1 MGHDK and CDR2 SYGVNS. The CDR3 runs 13 residues. This CDR3 is CATSLVFGETQYF. The CDR3 coding sequence is TGTGCCACCTCCCTAGTATTTGGAGAGACCCAGTACTTC.

This clonotype was counted ten times or more. The rearrangement joins TRBV27 to TRBJ2-7; 7 bases agree with TRBD1. The CDR3 runs to 16 residues. Germline values: CDR1 MNHEY, CDR2 SMNVEV (reference sequence). V lost 5 bases, J lost 0 bases, and 10 bases stayed unmatched. The CDR3 is CASSQAGTAGSYEQYV. The CDR3 DNA follows: TGTGCCAGCAGTCAAGCCGGGACAGCCGGCTCCTACGAGCAGTACGTC.

This clonotype came up many times. The rearrangement links TRBV3-1 to TRBJ2-2; possible D gene TRBD2, 5 bases. The germline V gene has CDR1 LGHDT and CDR2 YNNKEL (reference sequence). V lost 0 bases and J 6 bases, leaving 14 bases between the germline ends. There are 16 residues in the CDR3. CDR3 sequence: CASSQDYRGGAGELFF. DNA for the CDR3: TGTGCCAGCAGCCAAGATTACCGGGGTGGGGCCGGGGAGCTGTTTTTT. Full variable domain (remainder filled in from reference TRBV3-1 and TRBJ2-2): DTAVSQTPKYLVTQMGNDKSIKCEQNLGHDTMYWYKQDSKKFLKIMFSYNNKELIINETVPNRFSPKSPDKAHLNLHINSLELGDSAVYFCASSQDYRGGAGELFFGEGSRLTVL.

A few counts support this clonotype. V usage is TRBV11-1 and J usage is TRBJ2-5; D unclear. The CDR3 runs 14 residues. Trimming removed 3 bases at V and 4 bases at J, with 12 bases between. In germline, CDR1 is SGHAT, CDR2 FQDESV (reference sequence). CDR3 sequence (DNA): TGTGCCAGCAGCTTCCCGGACGGGTCAGAGACCCAGTACTTC. This sequence encodes CASSFPDGSETQYF. The full variable domain, rest sourced from reference TRBV11-1 and TRBJ2-5, is EAEVAQSPRYKITEKSQAVAFWCDPISGHATLYWYRQILGQGPELLVQFQDESVVDDSQLPKDRFSAERLKGVDSTLKIQPAELGDSAMYLCASSFPDGSETQYFGPGTRLLVL.